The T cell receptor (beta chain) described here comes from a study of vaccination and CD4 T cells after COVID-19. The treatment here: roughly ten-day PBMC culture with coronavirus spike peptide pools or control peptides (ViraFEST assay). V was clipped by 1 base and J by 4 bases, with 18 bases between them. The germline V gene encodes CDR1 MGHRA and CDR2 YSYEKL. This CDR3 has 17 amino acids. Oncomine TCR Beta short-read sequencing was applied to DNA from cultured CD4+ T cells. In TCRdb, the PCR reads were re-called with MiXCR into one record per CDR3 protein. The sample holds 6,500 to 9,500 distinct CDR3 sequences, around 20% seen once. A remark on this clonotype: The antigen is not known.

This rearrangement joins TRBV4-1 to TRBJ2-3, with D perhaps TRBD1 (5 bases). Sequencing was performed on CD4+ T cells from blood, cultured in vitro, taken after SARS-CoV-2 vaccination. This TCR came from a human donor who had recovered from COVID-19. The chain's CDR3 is CASSQVGGHISADTQYF. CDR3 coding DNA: TGCGCCAGCAGCCAAGTAGGCGGACACATCTCGGCAGATACGCAGTATTTT.